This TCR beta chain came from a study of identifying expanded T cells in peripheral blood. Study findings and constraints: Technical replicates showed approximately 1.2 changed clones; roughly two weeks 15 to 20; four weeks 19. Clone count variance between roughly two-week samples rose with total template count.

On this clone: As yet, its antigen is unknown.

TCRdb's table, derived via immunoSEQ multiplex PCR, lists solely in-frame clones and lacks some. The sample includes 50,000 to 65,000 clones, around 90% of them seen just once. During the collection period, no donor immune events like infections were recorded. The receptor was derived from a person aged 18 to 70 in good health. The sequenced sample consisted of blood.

CDR3 DNA sequence: TGTGCCAGCAGCTTCGGGGACAGGGTAAACATTCAGTACTTC. Residues: CASSFGDRVNIQYF. The chain recombines TRBV5-8 with TRBJ2-4, with 9 bases lining up with TRBD1. Germline CDR1 reads SGHTS; CDR2 reads YDEGEE. The CDR3 is made up of 14 amino acids. The J segment lost 6 bases and the V segment lost 2 bases, leaving 3 bases of the junction unmatched.